This T cell receptor (beta chain) was retrieved from a study of regulatory T cells in long-lasting Graves disease (dated by TCRdb to the early 2020s). Study-level background: To count as having persistent Graves' disease, a patient had to have received antithyroid drug treatment for over 5 years with TSH receptor autoantibodies remaining persistently positive. Persistent Graves' disease patients were compared with newly diagnosed Graves' disease patients by peripheral blood TCR sequencing and RNA sequencing. The study was conducted in China and was registered as a clinical trial. TCR sequencing covered some 13 persistent and 20 newly diagnosed Graves' disease patients, some 33 samples in total. Antithyroid drugs had been taken for approximately 10 years on average by persistent Graves' disease patients in the clinical cohort.

Receptor libraries were prepared by multiplex PCR. The instrument was an Illumina HiSeq 4000. CDR3 regions were amplified by Arm-PCR with iRepertoire HTBI primers to construct TCR beta libraries. PCR products were gel purified before sequencing. The published analysis was carried out like this. Gene usage analysis of CDR3 amino acid clonotypes relied on the 60 to 65 TRBV and about 13 TRBJ segments identified across samples. COPE and FqMerger were used to merge filtered high-quality paired reads into contigs. BLAST was used to align contigs to the IMGT TRBV, TRBD and TRBJ reference genes, and CDR3 was defined following IMGT. Any clonotype with a frequency above 0.1% was classified as a highly expanded clone. Repertoire diversity was measured by Shannon entropy, and V-J evenness by the Gini coefficient. A clonotype was considered public if more than one individual shared it. In TCRdb, the public reads were trimmed at Q25 with fastp and aligned with MiXCR, with productive beta chains retained. Merged by CDR3 protein, the rows form single entries marked with the most common genes and DNA. The V and J calls and clone size are TCRdb's, not the authors'. The sample records about 290,000 distinct CDR3 sequences, 22% of which are singletons. The top ten clonotypes cover 45% to 70% of the sample.

This clonotype was observed many times. Its antigen remains unidentified. Base qualities are not at hand, and no much larger clone is one base apart. Per the germline V gene, SNHLY is the CDR1 and FYNNEI is the CDR2. The CDR3 measures 15 amino acids from cysteine to phenylalanine. The CDR3 DNA has 45 bases and is translated from base 1. At the junction V is shortened by 7 bases and J by 7 bases; bases outside the gene matches: 8. Results the study describes overall, beyond this receptor: Because the primary lesion, thyroid tissue, could not be accessed, the study looked at peripheral blood alone. Only the TCR beta chain was sequenced and analyzed. Preferential use of TRBV28, TRBJ1-2 and TRBJ2-5 was observed in persistent disease, whereas TRBV20-1 and TRBJ2-1 were favored in newly diagnosed disease. Lower TCR Shannon entropy and fewer highly expanded clones were observed in persistent Graves' disease patients than in newly diagnosed patients, which suggested clonal expansion. As a limitation, the authors acknowledged that the small sample size may reduce accuracy. Patients with persistent disease shared more public clonotypes (around 2,500) than newly diagnosed patients did (more than 900).

The time point label, read with the paper, signifies: persistent/refractory GD, antithyroid drugs over 5 years with positive TRAb. For both TCR sequencing and RNA sequencing, RNA was extracted from PBMCs using TRIzol. Graves' disease was diagnosed according to American Thyroid Association guidelines. Patients for the study were recruited at an endocrinology department in Xi'an, China. Each patient gave about 10 milliliters of peripheral blood, collected in an EDTA anticoagulant tube. Ficoll Paque Plus density gradient separation was used to isolate PBMCs, and no further T cell sorting was performed. An Agilent 2100 Bioanalyzer and agarose gel were used to check RNA quality, and a NanoDrop 2000 was used to measure RNA concentration.

The sample here was peripheral blood mononuclear cells (PBMCs), taken when the disease was refractory, from a patient treated with antithyroid drugs. Recombination connected TRBV2 to TRBJ2-7, with 15 bases matching TRBD2. This clonotype was sampled from a female donor with Graves disease. The sequenced DNA: TGTGCCAGCAACACGGGACTAGCGGGAGGTGGTGAGCAGTACTTC. Protein translation: CASNTGLAGGGEQYF. Outside the CDR3, residues come from the reference TRBV2 and TRBJ2-7 proteins, so the full variable domain is: EPEVTQTPSHQVTQMGQEVILRCVPISNHLYFYWYRQILGQKVEFLVSFYNNEISEKSEIFDDQFSVERPDGSNFTLKIRSTKLEDSAMYFCASNTGLAGGGEQYFGPGTRLTVT.